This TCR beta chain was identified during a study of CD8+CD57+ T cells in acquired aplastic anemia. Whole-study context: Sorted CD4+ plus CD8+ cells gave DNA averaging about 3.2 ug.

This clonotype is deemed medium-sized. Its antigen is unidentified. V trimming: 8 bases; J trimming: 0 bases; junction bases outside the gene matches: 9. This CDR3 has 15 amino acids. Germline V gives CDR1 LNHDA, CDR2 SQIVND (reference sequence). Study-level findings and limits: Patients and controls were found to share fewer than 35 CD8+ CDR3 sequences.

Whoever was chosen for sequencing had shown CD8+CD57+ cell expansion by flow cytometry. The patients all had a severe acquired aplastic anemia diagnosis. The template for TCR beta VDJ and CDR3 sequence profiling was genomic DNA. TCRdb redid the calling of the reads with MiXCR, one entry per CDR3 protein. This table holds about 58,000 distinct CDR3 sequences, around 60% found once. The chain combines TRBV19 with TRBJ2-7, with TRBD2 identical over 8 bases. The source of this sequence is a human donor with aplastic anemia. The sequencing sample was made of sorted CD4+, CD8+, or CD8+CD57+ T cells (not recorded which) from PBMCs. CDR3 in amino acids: CASSEERGPSYEQYF. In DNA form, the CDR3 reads TGTGCCAGTTCGGAAGAGCGGGGGCCCTCCTACGAGCAGTACTTC.